The 14 T cell receptor beta chains in this list originate from one sample, sequenced in a study of spatial heterogeneity in lung cancer. Study outcomes and limitations: Tracking of tumor mutation counts was seen in expanded intratumoral alpha and beta TCR counts.

TCRdb itself ran the 5' RACE reads through MiXCR, one entry per CDR3 protein. The repertoire has about 14,000 distinct CDR3 sequences, around 5.6% of them found once; the top ten carry around 10%. Antigens for these TCRs are unknown. Indicated time point: sample taken at primary tumor resection. Specimen: lung tumor tissue, collected at surgery. The receptors stem from a female donor with early-stage non-small cell lung cancer.

In its sample, this clonotype was seen many times. The chain carries TRBV20-1 and TRBJ1-3, with unresolved D. This CDR3 has 15 residues. Germline-derived CDR1 and CDR2 are DFQATT and SNEGSKA (reference sequence). V was clipped by 0 bases and J by 0 bases, with 9 bases between them. The CDR3 here is CSARDYLNSGNTIYF. DNA for the CDR3: TGCAGTGCTAGAGATTATCTGAACTCTGGAAACACCATATATTTT.

By share of the sample, this clonotype is medium-sized. The chain recombines TRBV4-1 with TRBJ1-2; possibly TRBD1 for D (6 bases). The CDR3 is 16 residues long. V was clipped by 1 base and J by 6 bases, with 18 bases between them. The germline V gene has CDR1 MGHRA and CDR2 YSYEKL. CDR3 protein: CASSQGNPSGGDGYTF. CDR3 coding DNA: TGCGCCAGCAGCCAAGGTAACCCCTCTGGGGGCGATGGCTACACCTTC.

Many counts were recorded for this clonotype. The chain recombines TRBV15 with TRBJ2-3; D unclear. V lost 0 bases to trimming and J lost 5 bases, with 15 bases between them. The CDR3 runs to 16 residues. The germline gives CDR1 LNHNV, CDR2 YYDKDF (reference sequence). The CDR3 DNA is TGTGCCACCAGCAGAGATCCAATGGGTGGCGGAGATACGCAGTATTTT. Translating gives CATSRDPMGGGDTQYF.

This clonotype is medium-sized within its sample. This sequence joins TRBV5-1 and TRBJ1-1; D not certain. This CDR3 is built from 14 residues. V lost 0 bases and J 3 bases, leaving 9 bases between the germline ends. Germline lookup yields CDR1 SGHRS and CDR2 YFSETQ. CDR3 bases: TGCGCCAGCAGCTTGGGAGGGATCGACACTGAAGCTTTCTTT. Protein product: CASSLGGIDTEAFF.

This clonotype was seen at least ten times. The chain recombines TRBV5-5 with TRBJ1-2; tentatively, D is TRBD1 (5 bases). This CDR3 comprises 12 residues. Deletions cut 4 bases from V and 4 bases from J, with 8 bases between. Germline CDR1 reads SGHKS; CDR2 reads YYEKEE (reference sequence). Here the CDR3 reads CASSGDPYGYTF. The CDR3 DNA reads as TGTGCCAGCAGCGGGGACCCCTATGGCTACACCTTC.

This clonotype occurred many times. The J gene is TRBJ2-3, the V gene TRBV28; TRBD2 matches 7 bases. CDR1 and CDR2 from the germline V gene are MDHEN and SYDVKM. The CDR3 has 14 residues. Trimming at V came to 8 bases and at J to 3 bases, leaving 8 bases not matched to a gene. DNA for the CDR3: TGTGCCAGCGGGGAGGGACTTTCGACAGATACGCAGTATTTT. Translating gives CASGEGLSTDTQYF.

This clonotype was observed a handful of times. This chain joins TRBV7-7 and TRBJ2-1, with 9 bases fitting TRBD1. Trimming took 2 bases from V and 6 from J; bases not matched to a gene: 5. CDR1 is SSHAT and CDR2 is FNYEAQ in the germline V gene (reference sequence). The CDR3 loop spans 15 amino acids. For the CDR3, the DNA is TGTGCCAGCAGCTTAACCGGGACAGGGACCAATGAGCAGTTCTTC. It yields the protein CASSLTGTGTNEQFF.

This clonotype was counted ten times or more. V is TRBV3-1 and J is TRBJ1-6; possible D gene TRBD1, 6 bases. The V gene lost 3 bases and the J gene lost 7 bases, with 7 bases spanning the gap. The CDR3 consists of 13 residues. Germline-derived CDR1 and CDR2 are LGHDT and YNNKEL (reference sequence). The CDR3 nucleotides read TGTGCCAGCAGCCAGACAGGCAATTCACCCCTCCACTTT. Its protein is CASSQTGNSPLHF.

This clonotype has at least ten counts. This chain connects TRBV2 to TRBJ2-3; tentative D call: TRBD2 (6 bases). The germline gives CDR1 SNHLY, CDR2 FYNNEI. Trimming cost V 3 bases and J 0 bases, with 10 bases left between them. The CDR3 spans 15 residues. CDR3 amino acids: CASSEQGGSTDTQYF. The CDR3 nucleotides are TGTGCCAGCAGTGAGCAGGGAGGCAGCACAGATACGCAGTATTTT. The whole variable domain, remainder taken from reference TRBV2 and TRBJ2-3, is EPEVTQTPSHQVTQMGQEVILRCVPISNHLYFYWYRQILGQKVEFLVSFYNNEISEKSEIFDDQFSVERPDGSNFTLKIRSTKLEDSAMYFCASSEQGGSTDTQYFGPGTRLTVL.

This clonotype has ten or more counts. V is TRBV5-4 and J is TRBJ1-2, with 7 bases lining up with TRBD1. Germline CDR1 SGHNT, CDR2 YYREEE (reference sequence). With 5 bases clipped from V and 5 bases from J, the junction kept 18 bases outside the gene matches. The length of the CDR3 is 17 residues. CDR3 amino acids: CASSYDRAVEGLYGYTF. The CDR3 DNA is TGTGCCAGCAGTTATGACAGGGCGGTCGAGGGGTTATATGGCTACACCTTC.

This clonotype was detected ten times or more. The V call is TRBV6-5, the J call TRBJ1-5; the match to TRBD1 covers 10 bases. Germline lookup yields CDR1 MNHEY and CDR2 SVGAGI. Unmatched junction bases numbered 6, after V lost 0 bases and J lost 4 bases. The CDR3 spans 17 residues. CDR3 nucleotide sequence: TGTGCCAGCAGTTACTCTGCGACAGGGGGCTTGAATCAGCCCCAGCATTTT. Translation gives CASSYSATGGLNQPQHF.

There are many counts of this clonotype. The chain is built from TRBV6-6 and TRBJ2-3, with 15 bases that match TRBD2. The CDR3 consists of 16 residues. Germline lookup yields CDR1 MNHNY and CDR2 SVGAGI (reference sequence). V dropped 6 bases and J dropped 3; count of bases not matched to a gene: 4. The CDR3: CASSIGTSGGTDTQYF. CDR3 DNA sequence: TGTGCCAGCAGCATCGGGACTAGCGGGGGGACAGATACGCAGTATTTT.

This clonotype was recorded at least ten times. V gene TRBV10-3 combines with J gene TRBJ2-7; 12 bases line up with TRBD1. Trimming took 6 bases from V and 7 from J; bases not matched to a gene: 4. The CDR3 sequence is 13 residues long. CDR1 and CDR2 (germline): ENHRY, SYGVKD. The CDR3 sequence: CAIRGQGAGEQYF. CDR3 nucleotides: TGTGCCATCAGGGGACAGGGGGCGGGGGAGCAGTACTTC.

This clonotype appeared many times. The CDR3 loop is CAAERGQGFYGYTF. The CDR3 region has the DNA TGTGCCGCCGAACGGGGACAGGGCTTCTATGGCTACACCTTC. This chain connects TRBV30 to TRBJ1-2; TRBD1 aligns across 9 bases. CDR1 is GTSNPN, CDR2 SVGIG, per germline (reference sequence). J lost 4 bases, V lost 8 bases, and 11 bases had no gene match. The CDR3 extends over 14 amino acids.